The source of this T cell receptor (beta chain) is a study of blood T cell repertoires in COVID-19. A single count supports this clone. Per the original data handling: Estimation of nucleated cell counts was performed using reference gene primer amplification. Clones were read by immunoSEQ multiplex PCR, and TCRdb kept only the in-frame ones, dropping some. That table furnishes V, J and clone size, whereas the DNA furnished D and trimming. The repertoire holds about 89,000 clones, with less than 85% as singletons. Germline loops: CDR1 SSHAT, CDR2 FNYEAQ (reference sequence). CDR3 length: 13 residues. Trimming removed 5 bases at V and 4 bases at J, with 8 bases between.

This TCR derives from an elderly woman with acute or convalescent COVID-19. What was sequenced was peripheral blood. This sequence joins TRBV7-7 and TRBJ2-2; no clear D. CDR3 nucleotides: TGTGCCAGCAGCCCCTCTCGCACCGGGGAGCTGTTTTTT. Amino acids: CASSPSRTGELFF.